Following are 8 T cell receptor beta chains from one sample sequenced in a study of metastatic and nonmetastatic thyroid tumors. No patient received treatment before thyroid surgery. TCRdb re-called the PCR reads via MiXCR. The sample consists of about 92,000 clones, 15% of them appearing once. Sequencing was done on a sample of blood. The receptor source for this set is a female donor with papillary thyroid cancer or a benign thyroid nodule (not recorded which). Some clones in this sample may be carry-over from other donors' samples.

This clone was counted many times. Other DNA sequences of this sample code for an identical CDR3. The rearrangement joins TRBV3-1 to TRBJ1-6, with D hard to call. This CDR3 is built from 13 residues. V gave up 1 base and J gave up 5 bases, with 3 bases separating them. Germline lookup yields CDR1 LGHDT and CDR2 YNNKEL (reference sequence). DNA for the CDR3: TGTGCCAGCAGCCAAGGTGATAATTCACCCCTCCACTTT. The encoded protein is CASSQGDNSPLHF.

The chain employs TRBV20-1 and TRBJ2-3; D gene uncertain. The germline V gene encodes CDR1 DFQATT and CDR2 SNEGSKA (reference sequence). The CDR3 runs to 15 residues. Trimming left V 2 bases short and J 3 bases short, with 15 bases between. The CDR3 loop is CSARWDLRLTDTQYF. CDR3 DNA: TGCAGTGCTAGATGGGATTTAAGATTAACAGATACGCAGTATTTT.

This clone occurred many times. V usage is TRBV7-9 and J usage is TRBJ2-7; TRBD2 matches at 8 bases. Trimming at V came to 5 bases and at J to 3 bases, leaving 9 bases not matched to a gene. The CDR3 runs to 15 residues. The germline V gene encodes CDR1 SEHNR and CDR2 FQNEAQ (reference sequence). CDR3: CASSPGGGRFYEQYF. The CDR3 DNA reads TGTGCCAGCAGCCCCGGGGGGGGCAGGTTCTACGAGCAGTACTTC.

A remark on this clone: Since a much larger clone is just one base distant, this may be a read error. This sequence joins TRBV20-1 and TRBJ1-5, with D uncertain. V dropped 0 bases and J dropped 6 bases, with 9 bases sitting between them. This CDR3 spans 13 amino acids. Germline CDR1 is DFQATT and CDR2 is SNEGSKA (reference sequence). The CDR3 is CSARDGPGQPQHF. For the CDR3, the DNA is TGCAGTGCTAGAGACGGGCCGGGTCAGCCCCAGCATTTT.

Comment on this clone: A read error is possible here, since a much larger clone lies one base away. The rearrangement joins TRBV7-9 to TRBJ1-4; D might be TRBD1 (6 bases). V lost 7 bases to trimming and J lost 8 bases, with 23 bases between them. The CDR3 has 16 residues. Germline lookup yields CDR1 SEHNR and CDR2 FQNEAQ (reference sequence). CDR3 loop: CASNPRGAARPEKLFF. In nucleotides, the CDR3 is TGTGCCAGCAACCCACGGGGGGCTGCCAGACCGGAAAAACTGTTTTTT.

This clone was seen a handful of times. The chain uses TRBV6-1 and TRBJ1-3, with D unclear. Trimming left V 4 bases short and J 2 bases short, with 15 bases between. CDR3 length equals 16 residues. Germline CDR1 and CDR2: MNHNS and SASEGT. The CDR3 here is CASSGLGKFPGNTIYF. Written as DNA, the CDR3 is TGTGCCAGCAGTGGGCTGGGAAAGTTCCCTGGAAACACCATATATTTT.

Regarding this clone: Given a much more abundant clone one base away, this may be a read error. The CDR3: CASTMKAARDGETQYF. CDR3 DNA: TGCGCCAGCACCATGAAAGCGGCTAGAGACGGGGAGACCCAGTACTTC. The rearrangement uses TRBV5-1 and TRBJ2-5, with D perhaps TRBD2 (5 bases). Germline loops: CDR1 SGHRS, CDR2 YFSETQ. The CDR3 length is 16 residues. Trimming left V 6 bases short and J 5 bases short, with 23 bases between.

The V gene is TRBV6-1, the J gene TRBJ1-2; TRBD1 is a possible D gene (5 bases). The CDR3 spans 14 residues. V was trimmed by 8 bases and J by 8 bases, leaving 21 bases between them. Germline CDR1 is MNHNS and CDR2 is SASEGT. DNA of the CDR3: TGTGCCAGCGGAGGGTGGGGGGAGCGCGCCGGCTACACCTTC. Translation: CASGGWGERAGYTF.